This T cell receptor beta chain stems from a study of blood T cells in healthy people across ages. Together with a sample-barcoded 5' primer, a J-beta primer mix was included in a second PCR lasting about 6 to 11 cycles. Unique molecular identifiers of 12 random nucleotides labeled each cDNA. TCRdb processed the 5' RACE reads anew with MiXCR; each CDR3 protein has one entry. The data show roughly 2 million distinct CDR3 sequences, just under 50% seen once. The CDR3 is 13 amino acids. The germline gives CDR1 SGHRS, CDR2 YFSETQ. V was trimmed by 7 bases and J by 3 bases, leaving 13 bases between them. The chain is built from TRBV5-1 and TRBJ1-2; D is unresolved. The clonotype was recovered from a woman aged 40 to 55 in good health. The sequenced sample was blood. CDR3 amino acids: CASALMGDYGYTF. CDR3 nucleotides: TGCGCCAGCGCTCTTATGGGAGACTATGGCTACACCTTC. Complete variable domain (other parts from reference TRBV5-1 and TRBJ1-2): KAGVTQTPRYLIKTRGQQVTLSCSPISGHRSVSWYQQTPGQGLQFLFEYFSETQRNKGNFPGRFSGRQFSNSRSEMNVSTLELGDSALYLCASALMGDYGYTFGSGTRLTVV.